A single sample gave rise to the 9 T cell receptor beta chains below, sequenced in a study of beta chain features in type 1 diabetes. Sequenced material consisted of expressed TCRB transcripts (all of the isolated RNA was reverse transcribed). Assay used: immunoSEQ multiplex PCR; TCRdb lists only in-frame clones, some missing. The repertoire includes 310,000 or so clones, roughly 8% of them detected once, and more than 0.4% sits in the top ten. The sample consisted of central memory CD4+ T cells from blood. These receptors all come from a young woman in good health.

The V call is TRBV14, the J call TRBJ2-3; D is unclear. CDR1 and CDR2 from the germline V gene are SGHDN and FVKESK. Trimming took off 1 base at V and 4 bases at J, with 6 bases between the two ends. The CDR3 consists of 13 residues. The CDR3 sequence: CASSQGASDTQYF. CDR3 nucleotides: TGTGCCAGCAGCCAAGGGGCATCAGATACGCAGTATTTT. Complete variable domain (other parts from reference TRBV14 and TRBJ2-3): EAGVTQFPSHSVIEKGQTVTLRCDPISGHDNLYWYRRVMGKEIKFLLHFVKESKQDESGMPNNRFLAERTGGTYSTLKVQPAELEDSGVYFCASSQGASDTQYFGPGTRLTVL.

This chain connects TRBV29-1 to TRBJ1-5, with D hard to call. Trimming stripped 7 bases from V and 0 bases from J, with 19 bases between. CDR1 is SQVTM and CDR2 is ANQGSEA in the germline V gene. The CDR3 contains 16 residues. The CDR3 DNA reads TGCAGCGCCTCCATCGGAAACAGCTATAGCAATCAGCCCCAGCATTTT. This gives the protein CSASIGNSYSNQPQHF.

This clone has more than one count but fewer than ten. This sequence joins TRBV7-2 and TRBJ2-7, with no clear D. Trimming pared 5 bases from V and 3 bases from J, leaving 11 bases between. This CDR3 comprises 13 residues. The germline gives CDR1 SGHTA, CDR2 FQGNSA. CDR3 nucleotides: TGTGCCAGCAGCACCTCCCCACGCTACGAGCAGTACTTC. As protein: CASSTSPRYEQYF.

The gene calls are TRBV9 and TRBJ2-1, with D uncertain. CDR1 and CDR2 (germline): SGDLS, YYNGEE. The CDR3 extends over 13 amino acids. V lost 4 bases and J 7 bases, leaving 12 bases between the germline ends. The CDR3 loop is CASSLGPLNEQFF. CDR3 nucleotide sequence: TGTGCCAGCAGCCTAGGGCCGCTAAATGAGCAGTTCTTC.

V is TRBV28 and J is TRBJ2-6; 8 nucleotides match TRBD1. The CDR3 length is 17 residues. V was clipped by 6 bases and J by 4 bases; unmatched bases: 11. Germline CDR1 is MDHEN and CDR2 is SYDVKM. CDR3 bases: TGTGCCAGCAGCCCCTACAGGGGGTCGAGAGGGGCCAACGTCCTGACTTTC. Translation gives CASSPYRGSRGANVLTF.

The chain uses TRBV4-2 and TRBJ2-7, with D perhaps TRBD1 or TRBD2 (5 bases each). CDR1 is LGHNA and CDR2 is YNFKEQ in the germline V gene. The germline V and J ends were trimmed by 3 bases and 2 bases, with 14 bases remaining between them. This CDR3 contains 15 residues. CDR3 coding DNA: TGTGCCAGCAGCCAGGGACGTGGCGGGCCCTACGAGCAGTACTTC. As protein: CASSQGRGGPYEQYF.

This clone has a handful of counts. This chain uses TRBV7-6 with TRBJ2-3; tentative D call: TRBD2 (5 bases). This CDR3 is built from 13 residues. Germline loops: CDR1 SGHVS, CDR2 FNYEAQ. V lost 5 bases to trimming and J lost 7 bases, with 13 bases between them. The DNA for the CDR3 is TGTGCCAGCAGCACCAACCGGAGGAATACGCAGTATTTT. It is translated as CASSTNRRNTQYF.

V is TRBV28 and J is TRBJ2-1; tentatively, D is TRBD1 (6 bases). CDR1 is MDHEN, CDR2 SYDVKM, per germline. V lost 5 bases, J lost 10 bases, and 24 bases lay in between. The CDR3 totals 16 residues. CDR3 nucleotides: TGTGCCAGCAGTATTACGGGACATCCGCCTCCCGGAGAGCAGTTCTTC. This codes for CASSITGHPPPGEQFF.

The rearrangement uses TRBV19 and TRBJ2-1; 10 nucleotides agree with TRBD2. After removal of 4 bases from V and 3 bases from J, the junction contained 6 bases not matched to a gene. CDR1 and CDR2 from the germline V gene are LNHDA and SQIVND (reference sequence). The CDR3 consists of 16 residues. The CDR3 protein is CASSTGTSVYYNEQFF. The CDR3 DNA reads as TGTGCCAGTAGTACCGGGACTAGCGTTTACTACAATGAGCAGTTCTTC.